This TCR beta chain was found in a study of immune evolution from preneoplasia to lung adenocarcinoma. A note on this clone: The antigen remains unidentified.

Study results and caveats: Later-stage lesions seemingly showed higher T cell density and diversity than normal lung.

Sequencing used immunoSEQ multiplex PCR; TCRdb keeps in-frame clones, though not all of them. The table includes around 14,000 clones, about 80% detected once. Per the germline V gene, CDR1 is MNHNS and CDR2 is SASEGT. Trimming removed 3 bases from V and 7 bases from J; junction bases left unmatched: 4. The CDR3 contains 15 residues. Patient tissue came from resections in Japan or China, 2014–2017. This chain links TRBV6-1 with TRBJ1-4, with 11 bases fitting TRBD1. Sample: FFPE minimally invasive lung adenocarcinoma tissue. This TCR came from a person aged 70 to 79 with lung adenocarcinoma. The CDR3 spells CASSDRTGGFEKLFF. CDR3 DNA: TGTGCCAGCAGTGACAGGACAGGGGGCTTTGAAAAACTGTTTTTT.